This T cell receptor (beta chain) was obtained from a study of early T cells in non-severe SARS-CoV-2 infection. Across the whole study: Bulk RNA from unsorted whole blood was sequenced; chains were unpaired.

TCRdb analysed the 5' RACE reads with MiXCR anew, one entry per CDR3 protein. The table shows just under 65,000 distinct CDR3 sequences, with 8.8% occurring only once. This clonotype was seen a handful of times. Germline CDR1 KGHSH, CDR2 LQKENI. Trimming pared 0 bases from V and 6 bases from J, leaving 9 bases between. CDR3 length: 13 amino acids. Sequenced here: whole blood, sampled at baseline. This TCR came from an adult who was a healthcare worker with PCR-confirmed SARS-CoV-2 infection or an uninfected control (not recorded which). This chain joins TRBV18 and TRBJ2-7; D gene ambiguous. CDR3 loop: CASSPPGYPEQYF. The CDR3 DNA reads TGTGCCAGCTCACCACCGGGGTACCCCGAGCAGTACTTC.